This TCR beta chain was captured in a study of cytotoxic CD8 clonotypes in ibrutinib-treated CLL. With 1 base removed from V and 0 bases from J, the gap between germline ends came to 14 bases. The CDR3 runs 17 residues. Per the germline V gene, CDR1 is SGHAT and CDR2 is FQNNGV. This clone is a singleton in its sample. Only in-frame clones appear in the TCRdb table, and some are missing; sequencing was by immunoSEQ multiplex PCR. The sample contains around 200,000 clones, about four fifths of which appear only once. The sequenced sample was PBMCs, obtained after 12 months of ibrutinib treatment. The receptor was derived from a human donor with chronic lymphocytic leukemia. The gene calls are TRBV11-2 and TRBJ2-3; maybe TRBD1 (5 bases). CDR3 sequence reads: CASSLVWNRFSTDTQYF. The CDR3 bases are TGTGCCAGCAGCTTAGTTTGGAACAGGTTTAGCACAGATACGCAGTATTTT.